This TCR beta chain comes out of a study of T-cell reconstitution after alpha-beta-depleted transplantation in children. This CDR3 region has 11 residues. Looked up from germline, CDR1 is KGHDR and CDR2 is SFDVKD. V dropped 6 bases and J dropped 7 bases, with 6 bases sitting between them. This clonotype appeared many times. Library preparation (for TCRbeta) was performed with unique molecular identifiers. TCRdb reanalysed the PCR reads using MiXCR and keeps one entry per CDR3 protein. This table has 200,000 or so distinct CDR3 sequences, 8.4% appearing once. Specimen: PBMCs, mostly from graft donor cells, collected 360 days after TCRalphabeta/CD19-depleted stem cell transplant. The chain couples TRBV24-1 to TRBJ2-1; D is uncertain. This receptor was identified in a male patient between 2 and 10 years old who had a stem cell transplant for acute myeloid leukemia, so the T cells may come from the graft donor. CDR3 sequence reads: CATSLDNEQFF. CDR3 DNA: TGTGCCACCAGTCTTGATAATGAGCAGTTCTTC.